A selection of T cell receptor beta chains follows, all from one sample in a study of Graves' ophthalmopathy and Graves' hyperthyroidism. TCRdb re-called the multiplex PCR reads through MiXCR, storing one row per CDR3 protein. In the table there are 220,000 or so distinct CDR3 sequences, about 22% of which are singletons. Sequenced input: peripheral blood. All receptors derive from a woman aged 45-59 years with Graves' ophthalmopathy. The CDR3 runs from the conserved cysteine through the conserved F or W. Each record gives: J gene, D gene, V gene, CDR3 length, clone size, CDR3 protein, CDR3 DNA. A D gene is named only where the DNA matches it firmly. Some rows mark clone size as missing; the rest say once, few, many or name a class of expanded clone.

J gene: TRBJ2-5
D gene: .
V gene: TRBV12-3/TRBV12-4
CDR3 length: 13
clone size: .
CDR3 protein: CASRGDGQETQYF
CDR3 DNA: TGTGCCAGCAGGGGGGATGGCCAAGAGACCCAGTACTTC

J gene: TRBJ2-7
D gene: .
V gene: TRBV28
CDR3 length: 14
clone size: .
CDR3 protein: CASSSVGAFREQSF
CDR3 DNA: TGTGCCAGCAGTTCTGTGGGGGCGTTTCGGGAGCAGTCCTTC

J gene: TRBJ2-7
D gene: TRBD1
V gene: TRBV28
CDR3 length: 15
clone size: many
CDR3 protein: CASLVGGTGIYEQYF
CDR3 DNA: TGTGCCAGTCTCGTAGGGGGGACAGGGATCTACGAGCAGTACTTC

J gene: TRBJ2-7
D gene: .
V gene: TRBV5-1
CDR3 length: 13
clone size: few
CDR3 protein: CASSSLGAPEQYF
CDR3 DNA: TGCGCCAGCAGCTCCCTTGGGGCCCCCGAGCAGTACTTC

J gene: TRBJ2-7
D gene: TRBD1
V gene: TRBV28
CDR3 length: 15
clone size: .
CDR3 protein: CASSFQFGTAYEQSF
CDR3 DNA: TGTGCCAGCAGTTTTCAATTCGGGACAGCCTACGAGCAGTCCTTC

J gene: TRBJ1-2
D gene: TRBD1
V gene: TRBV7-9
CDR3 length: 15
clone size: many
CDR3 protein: CASSQGQGKIRGYTF
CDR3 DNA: TGTGCCAGCAGCCAGGGACAGGGCAAGATTCGGGGCTACACCTTC

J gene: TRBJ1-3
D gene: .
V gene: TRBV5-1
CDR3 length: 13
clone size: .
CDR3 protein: CASSLTVGNTIYF
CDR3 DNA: TGCGCCAGCAGCTTGACGGTGGGAAACACCATATATTTT

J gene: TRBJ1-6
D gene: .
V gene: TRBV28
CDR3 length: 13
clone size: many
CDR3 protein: CASRQGYNSPLHF
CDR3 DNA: TGTGCCAGCAGGCAGGGATATAATTCACCCCTCCACTTT

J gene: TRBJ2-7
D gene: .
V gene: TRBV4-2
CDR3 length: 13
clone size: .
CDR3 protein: CASSQERVGEQYF
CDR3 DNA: TGTGCCAGCAGCCAAGAGAGGGTGGGTGAGCAGTACTTC

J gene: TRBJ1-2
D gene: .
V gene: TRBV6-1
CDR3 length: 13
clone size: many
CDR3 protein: CASSELTAAYYTF
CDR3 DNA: TGTGCCAGCAGTGAATTAACCGCGGCCTACTACACCTTC

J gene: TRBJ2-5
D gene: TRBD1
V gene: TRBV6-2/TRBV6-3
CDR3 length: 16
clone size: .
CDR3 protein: CASSYPSDREEETQYF
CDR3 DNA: TGTGCCAGCAGTTACCCGTCGGACAGGGAAGAAGAGACCCAGTACTTC

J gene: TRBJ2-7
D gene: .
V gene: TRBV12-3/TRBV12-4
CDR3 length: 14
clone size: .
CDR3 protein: CASSPPGSYYEQYF
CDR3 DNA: TGTGCCAGCAGTCCCCCGGGCTCTTACTACGAGCAGTACTTC

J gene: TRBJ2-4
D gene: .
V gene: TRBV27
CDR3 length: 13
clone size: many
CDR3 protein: CASSPDFKNIQYF
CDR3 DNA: TGTGCCAGCAGTCCGGACTTCAAAAACATTCAGTACTTC

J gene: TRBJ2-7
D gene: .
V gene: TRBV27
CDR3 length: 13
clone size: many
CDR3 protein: CASRGQGAYEQYF
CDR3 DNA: TGTGCCAGCCGAGGGCAGGGAGCCTACGAGCAGTACTTC

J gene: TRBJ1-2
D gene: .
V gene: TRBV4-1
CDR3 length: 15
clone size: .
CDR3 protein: CASSLRGVDSYGYTF
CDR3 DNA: TGCGCCAGCAGCCTCAGAGGGGTGGACAGCTATGGCTACACCTTC

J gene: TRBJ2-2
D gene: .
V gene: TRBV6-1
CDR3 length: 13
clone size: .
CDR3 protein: CASSQQGTGELFF
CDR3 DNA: TGTGCCAGCAGTCAACAGGGAACCGGGGAGCTGTTTTTT

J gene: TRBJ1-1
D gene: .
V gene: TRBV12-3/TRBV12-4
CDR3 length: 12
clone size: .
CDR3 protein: CASSLPRTEAFF
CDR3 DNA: TGTGCCAGCAGTTTGCCGAGGACTGAAGCTTTCTTT

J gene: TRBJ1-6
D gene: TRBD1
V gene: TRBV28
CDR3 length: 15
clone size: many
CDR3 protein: CASRGTGQGNSPLHF
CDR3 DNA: TGTGCCAGCAGGGGTACCGGACAGGGAAATTCACCCCTCCACTTT

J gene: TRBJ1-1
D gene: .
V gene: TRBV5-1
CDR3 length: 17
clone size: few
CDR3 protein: CASSSYTPGPLEKVAFF
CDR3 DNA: TGCGCCAGCAGCTCCTATACTCCGGGACCGCTTGAAAAGGTAGCTTTCTTT

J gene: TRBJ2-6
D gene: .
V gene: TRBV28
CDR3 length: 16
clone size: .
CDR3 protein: CACETGIKAGANVLTF
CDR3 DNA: TGTGCCTGTGAAACGGGAATCAAGGCTGGGGCCAACGTCCTGACTTTC

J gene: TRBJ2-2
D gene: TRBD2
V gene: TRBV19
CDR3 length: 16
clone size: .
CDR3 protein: CASSTPQAGGSGELFF
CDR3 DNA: TGTGCCAGTAGTACCCCCCAAGCGGGAGGAAGCGGGGAGCTGTTTTTT

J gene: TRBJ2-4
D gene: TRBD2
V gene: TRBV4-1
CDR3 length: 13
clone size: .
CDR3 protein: CASSQDRTSLQYF
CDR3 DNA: TGCGCCAGCAGCCAAGATCGGACTAGCCTTCAGTACTTC

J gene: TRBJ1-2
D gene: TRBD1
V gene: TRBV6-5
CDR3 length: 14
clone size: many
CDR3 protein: CASSYDFGTGFYTF
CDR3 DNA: TGTGCCAGCAGTTACGATTTTGGGACAGGGTTCTACACCTTC

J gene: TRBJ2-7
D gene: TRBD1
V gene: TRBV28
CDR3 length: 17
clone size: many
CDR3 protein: CASSFHPGKGASYEQYF
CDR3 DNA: TGTGCCAGCAGTTTCCACCCCGGAAAGGGGGCTTCCTACGAGCAGTACTTC

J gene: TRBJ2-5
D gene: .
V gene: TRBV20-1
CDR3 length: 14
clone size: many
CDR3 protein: CSAKYGSVQETQYF
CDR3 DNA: TGCAGTGCTAAATACGGGTCGGTTCAAGAGACCCAGTACTTC

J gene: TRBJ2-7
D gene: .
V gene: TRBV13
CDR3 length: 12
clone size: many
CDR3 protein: CATQALLHEQYF
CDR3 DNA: TGTGCCACCCAAGCACTCCTCCATGAGCAGTACTTC

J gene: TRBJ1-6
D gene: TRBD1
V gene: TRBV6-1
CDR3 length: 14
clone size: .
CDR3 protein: CASTAGQENSPLHF
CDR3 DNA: TGTGCCAGCACCGCGGGACAGGAGAATTCACCCCTCCACTTT

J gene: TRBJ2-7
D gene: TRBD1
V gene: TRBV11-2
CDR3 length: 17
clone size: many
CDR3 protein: CASSRHAGGASSYEQYF
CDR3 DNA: TGTGCCAGCAGCCGTCACGCAGGGGGCGCGAGCTCCTACGAGCAGTACTTC

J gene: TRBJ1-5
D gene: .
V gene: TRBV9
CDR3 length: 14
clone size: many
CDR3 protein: CASSVLGSDQPQHF
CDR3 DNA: TGTGCCAGCAGCGTCTTGGGGTCGGATCAGCCCCAGCATTTT

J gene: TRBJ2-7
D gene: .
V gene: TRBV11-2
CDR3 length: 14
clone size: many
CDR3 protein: CASSLGRMGGEQYF
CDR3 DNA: TGTGCCAGCAGCTTAGGACGGATGGGTGGGGAGCAGTACTTC

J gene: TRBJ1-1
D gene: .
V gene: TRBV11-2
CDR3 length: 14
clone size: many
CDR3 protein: CASSLLRRYTEAFF
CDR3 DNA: TGTGCCAGCAGCTTACTCCGACGGTACACTGAAGCTTTCTTT

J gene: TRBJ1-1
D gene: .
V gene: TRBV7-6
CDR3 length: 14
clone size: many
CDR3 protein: CASSPVTGRTEAFF
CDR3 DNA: TGTGCCAGCAGCCCAGTTACAGGGCGCACTGAAGCTTTCTTT

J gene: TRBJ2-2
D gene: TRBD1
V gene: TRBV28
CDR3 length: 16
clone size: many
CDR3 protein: CASSLLGTGNTGELFF
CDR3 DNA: TGTGCCAGCAGTTTATTAGGGACAGGAAACACCGGGGAGCTGTTTTTT

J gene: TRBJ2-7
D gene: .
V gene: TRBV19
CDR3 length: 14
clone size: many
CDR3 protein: CASSISQRTHEQYF
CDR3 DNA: TGTGCCAGTAGTATTAGTCAGCGGACCCACGAGCAGTACTTC

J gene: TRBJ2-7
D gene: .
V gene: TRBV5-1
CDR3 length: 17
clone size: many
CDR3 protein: CASSLGSHPGTDYEQYF
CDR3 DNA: TGCGCCAGCAGCTTGGGATCGCACCCCGGGACGGATTACGAGCAGTACTTC

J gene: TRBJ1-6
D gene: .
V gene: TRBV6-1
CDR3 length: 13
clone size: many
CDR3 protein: CASSEVQNSPLHF
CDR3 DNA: TGTGCCAGCAGTGAGGTTCAAAATTCACCCCTCCACTTT

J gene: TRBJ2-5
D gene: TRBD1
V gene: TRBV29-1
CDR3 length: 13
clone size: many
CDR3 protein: CSVATGAVETQYF
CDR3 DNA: TGCAGCGTCGCGACAGGGGCGGTGGAGACCCAGTACTTC

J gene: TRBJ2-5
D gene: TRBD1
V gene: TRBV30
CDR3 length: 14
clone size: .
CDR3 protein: CAWSLQGATETQYF
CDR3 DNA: TGTGCCTGGAGTCTCCAGGGGGCGACAGAGACCCAGTACTTC

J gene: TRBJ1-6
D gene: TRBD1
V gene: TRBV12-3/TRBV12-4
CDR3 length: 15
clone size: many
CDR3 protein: CASSFPTGGNSPLHF
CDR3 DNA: TGTGCCAGCAGCTTCCCGACAGGGGGCAATTCACCCCTCCACTTT

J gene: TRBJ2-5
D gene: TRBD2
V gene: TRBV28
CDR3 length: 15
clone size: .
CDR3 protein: CASLTSGRAGETQYF
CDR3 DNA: TGTGCCAGCTTAACTAGCGGGAGGGCCGGGGAGACCCAGTACTTC

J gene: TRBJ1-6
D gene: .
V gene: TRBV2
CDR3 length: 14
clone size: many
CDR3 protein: CANSLNRADSPLHF
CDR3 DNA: TGTGCCAACAGTCTTAACAGGGCAGATTCACCCCTCCACTTT

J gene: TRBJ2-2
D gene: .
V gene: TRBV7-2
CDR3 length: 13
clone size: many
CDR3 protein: CASSSRVAGELFF
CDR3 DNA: TGTGCCAGCAGCTCCAGGGTGGCCGGGGAGCTGTTTTTT